A selection of T cell receptor beta chains follows, all from one sample in a study of blood T cell repertoires in COVID-19. Measured with immunoSEQ multiplex PCR; TCRdb has only the in-frame clones, and not every one. This sample has 200,000 or so clones, with about 88% found just once. Sequencing used peripheral blood. Source of these receptors: a man aged 50 to 59 with COVID-19, enrolled during active disease. Each CDR3 is given with its conserved first and last residue. A D gene is named only where the DNA matches it firmly. The listing skips clone size in some rows; elsewhere it reads once, few, many or a size class.

>TRBJ2-4|once|TRBV19|TRBD2
CASSSIAGGPMSIQYF
TGTGCCAGTAGTAGCATAGCGGGGGGGCCAATGAGCATTCAGTACTTC
>TRBJ1-2|-|TRBV19|-
CASSIDRSPGLEYGYTF
TGTGCCAGTAGTATAGATCGTTCCCCAGGGTTGGAATATGGCTACACCTTC
>TRBJ1-5|-|TRBV2|TRBD1
CASTERTGGLGNQPQHF
TGTGCCAGCACCGAGAGGACAGGGGGCTTGGGCAATCAGCCCCAGCATTTT
>TRBJ2-2|-|TRBV12-3/TRBV12-4|-
CASSGDYTGELFF
TGTGCCAGCAGTGGGGACTACACCGGGGAGCTGTTTTTT
>TRBJ2-2|-|TRBV6-6|-
CASTPPGVRFSGELFF
TGTGCCAGCACACCGCCGGGGGTACGGTTTTCCGGGGAGCTGTTTTTT
>TRBJ1-5|-|TRBV5-1|-
CASSPDSPNQPQHF
TGCGCCAGCAGCCCAGACAGTCCCAATCAGCCCCAGCATTTT
>TRBJ2-5|once|TRBV7-3|TRBD1
CASSLDRDREETQYF
TGTGCCAGCAGCTTAGACCGGGACAGGGAAGAGACCCAGTACTTC
>TRBJ1-2|-|TRBV5-8|TRBD1
CASSRDRGLGYTF
TGTGCCAGCAGCAGGGACAGGGGGCTTGGCTACACCTTC
>TRBJ1-5|-|TRBV5-4|-
CASSLGGTSQPQHF
TGTGCCAGCAGCTTGGGCGGCACAAGTCAGCCCCAGCATTTT
>TRBJ1-2|once|TRBV27|TRBD1
CASREDGQGYYGYTF
TGTGCCAGCAGGGAAGATGGACAGGGGTACTATGGCTACACCTTC
>TRBJ1-3|-|TRBV6-5|-
CASSYSDSVSGNTIYF
TGTGCCAGCAGTTACTCTGACAGCGTATCTGGAAACACCATATATTTT
>TRBJ2-1|-|TRBV5-1|-
CASSSSGVSSYNEQFF
TGCGCCAGCAGCTCATCCGGGGTAAGCTCCTACAATGAGCAGTTCTTC
>TRBJ2-1|-|TRBV2|TRBD2
CASSSLAGDVEQFF
TGTGCCAGCAGTTCCCTAGCGGGAGATGTTGAGCAGTTCTTC
>TRBJ1-2|-|TRBV14|TRBD1
CASSQTLTGSYGYTF
TGTGCCAGCAGCCAAACCCTGACAGGGAGCTATGGCTACACCTTC
>TRBJ2-7|-|TRBV3-1/TRBV3-2|-
CASSPGQLSYEQYF
TGTGCCAGCAGCCCCGGACAGCTAAGTTACGAGCAGTACTTC
>TRBJ2-1|-|TRBV29-1|TRBD2
CSVAGTSGAYNEQFF
TGCAGCGTTGCCGGGACTAGCGGAGCTTACAATGAGCAGTTCTTC
>TRBJ2-7|once|TRBV5-1|TRBD2
CASSLRGLAGYEQYF
TGCGCCAGCAGCTTGCGGGGACTAGCAGGCTACGAGCAGTACTTC
>TRBJ2-7|-|TRBV7-9|-
CASGGLSSYEQYF
TGTGCCAGCGGGGGGTTGAGCTCCTACGAGCAGTACTTC
>TRBJ1-2|-|TRBV12-3/TRBV12-4|-
CASRAGGLDGYTF
TGTGCCAGCAGGGCCGGGGGGTTGGATGGCTACACCTTC
>TRBJ1-1|-|TRBV7-3|-
CASSSLGHLNTEAFF
TGTGCCAGCAGCTCCCTTGGGCACTTGAACACTGAAGCTTTCTTT
>TRBJ2-7|-|TRBV2|TRBD1
CASGGTGSLYEQYF
TGTGCCAGCGGGGGGACAGGGAGCCTCTACGAGCAGTACTTC
>TRBJ2-5|-|TRBV19|-
CASSILGETQYF
TGTGCCAGTAGTATACTAGGAGAGACCCAGTACTTC
>TRBJ1-2|-|TRBV11-2|-
CASSFGRENGYTF
TGTGCCAGCAGCTTTGGCAGGGAAAATGGCTACACCTTC
>TRBJ1-1|-|TRBV5-4|-
CASSLAHIPGTEAFF
TGTGCCAGCAGCTTGGCCCACATCCCGGGCACTGAAGCTTTCTTT
>TRBJ2-2|-|TRBV5-1|-
CASSSINQGIGTGELFF
TGCGCCAGCAGCTCGATCAACCAGGGGATCGGCACCGGGGAGCTGTTTTTT
>TRBJ2-3|-|TRBV2|TRBD2
CASRGTSGRYTDTQYF
TGTGCCAGCAGAGGGACTAGCGGGAGATACACAGATACGCAGTATTTT
>TRBJ2-7|-|TRBV12-5|-
CASGLDTSYEQYF
TGTGCTAGTGGTTTGGACACCTCCTACGAGCAGTACTTC
>TRBJ2-3|-|TRBV12-3/TRBV12-4|-
CASSLVGTDTQYF
TGTGCCAGCAGCCTAGTTGGCACAGATACGCAGTATTTT
>TRBJ2-3|-|TRBV19|TRBD1
CASSKGQAPTDTQYF
TGTGCCAGTAGTAAGGGACAGGCCCCCACAGATACGCAGTATTTT
>TRBJ1-1|-|TRBV7-6|TRBD1
CASSLLPGQGVNTEAFF
TGTGCCAGCAGCTTACTACCGGGACAGGGAGTGAACACTGAAGCTTTCTTT
>TRBJ2-1|-|TRBV5-4|TRBD2
CASSPGASGYNEQFF
TGTGCCAGCAGCCCTGGGGCTAGCGGATACAATGAGCAGTTCTTC
>TRBJ2-7|-|TRBV9|TRBD2
CASSVGRLAVGEQYF
TGTGCCAGCAGCGTAGGTCGGCTAGCGGTAGGGGAGCAGTACTTC
>TRBJ2-5|-|TRBV5-1|TRBD2
CASTEGREGETQYF
TGCGCCAGCACAGAGGGCAGGGAGGGAGAGACCCAGTACTTC
>TRBJ1-5|-|TRBV2|-
CASRIGLANQPQHF
TGTGCCAGCAGGATAGGACTGGCCAATCAGCCCCAGCATTTT
>TRBJ2-1|-|TRBV10-3|-
CAISTPLRDTERREQFF
TGTGCCATCAGTACCCCCCTCCGGGACACAGAAAGGCGGGAGCAGTTCTTC
>TRBJ2-7|-|TRBV19|TRBD2
CASSIGTSGNNEQYF
TGTGCCAGTAGTATCGGGACTAGCGGGAACAACGAGCAGTACTTC
>TRBJ1-5|-|TRBV10-3|-
CAIRGEGNQPQHF
TGTGCCATCAGAGGGGAGGGCAATCAGCCCCAGCATTTT
>TRBJ1-3|-|TRBV18|TRBD1
CASSPMDRGEGNTIYF
TGTGCCAGCTCACCGATGGACAGGGGGGAAGGAAACACCATATATTTT
>TRBJ1-5|-|TRBV19|TRBD1
CASSSRGQFNQPQHF
TGTGCCAGTAGTAGTCGGGGACAGTTCAATCAGCCCCAGCATTTT
>TRBJ1-5|-|TRBV18|-
CASSPGGNQPQHF
TGTGCCAGCTCACCAGGGGGGAATCAGCCCCAGCATTTT
>TRBJ2-2|-|TRBV6-5|TRBD1
CASSLQGWELFF
TGTGCCAGCAGCTTACAGGGGTGGGAGCTGTTTTTT
>TRBJ2-2|-|TRBV18|TRBD1
CASALSGTGNTGELFF
TGTGCCAGCGCCCTCTCCGGGACAGGGAACACCGGGGAGCTGTTTTTT
>TRBJ2-7|-|TRBV6-5|-
CASSTTGIYEQYF
TGTGCCAGCAGCACTACAGGAATCTACGAGCAGTACTTC
>TRBJ2-7|once|TRBV18|TRBD1
CASSPPGTASYEQYF
TGTGCCAGCTCACCACCGGGGACAGCCAGCTACGAGCAGTACTTC
>TRBJ1-6|-|TRBV2|-
CASSGRESNSPLHF
TGTGCCAGCAGTGGACGGGAAAGTAATTCACCCCTCCACTTT